This T cell receptor beta chain derives from a study of blood T cells in healthy people across ages. With regard to this clonotype: Its antigen is unidentified.

A second about 7 to 11 cycle PCR used barcoded and J-beta primers. Via MiXCR, TCRdb re-called the 5' RACE reads, giving one row per CDR3 protein. The repertoire has about 1.8 million distinct CDR3 sequences, about 49% of them found once; the top ten carry about 2.1%. The CDR3 is 15 residues long. Germline CDR1 is LNHNV and CDR2 is YYDKDF (reference sequence). The V and J ends lost 0 bases and 8 bases respectively, with 13 bases between them. Regarding the study as a whole: Both naive CD4+ cell counts and diversity were greater in long-lived donors than in aged donors.

The chain has TRBV15 and TRBJ1-4; D is perhaps TRBD1 (6 bases). The TCR originated in a woman in her 40s in good health. The sample consisted of blood. The CDR3 loop is CATSRERNRAEKLFF. The CDR3 region has the DNA TGTGCCACCAGCAGAGAACGGAACAGGGCCGAAAAACTGTTTTTT.